These T cell receptor beta chains were read from a single sample in a study of blood T cell repertoires in COVID-19. Sequenced by immunoSEQ multiplex PCR; TCRdb stores in-frame clones only, minus some. The sample carries about 270,000 clones, under 95% recorded once. Sequenced sample: PBMCs or T cells enriched from blood (not recorded which). These receptors came from a man aged 35-49 years who had been exposed to COVID-19. CDR3s include the opening cysteine and the closing phenylalanine or tryptophan. Rows give clone size only sometimes, using once, few, many, or a class for an expanded clone.

size: -
V: TRBV10-1
CDR3: CASSEGLGTGGLETQYF

size: -
V: TRBV5-6
CDR3: CASSFIGTTLQSEQFF

size: -
V: TRBV4-1
CDR3: CASSLQVGEGEEQYF

size: -
V: TRBV4-1
CDR3: CASSQATGNQPQHF

size: -
V: TRBV6-5
CDR3: CASSYKDGTATYEQYF

size: -
V: TRBV30
CDR3: CAWTRTNTDTQYF

size: -
V: TRBV19
CDR3: CASSIGQGITGELFF

size: -
V: TRBV11-1
CDR3: CASSLSDGTGQYEQYF

size: -
V: TRBV28
CDR3: CASSLTDRLNSPLHF

size: -
V: TRBV7-8
CDR3: CASSLETGMNYGYTF

size: -
V: TRBV5-1
CDR3: CASSSGDRGYEQYF

size: -
V: TRBV7-6
CDR3: CASSLEAGGRAWETQYF

size: few
V: TRBV4-3
CDR3: CASSRDRYMNTEAFF

size: -
V: TRBV29-1
CDR3: CSGSWTVNTEAFF

size: -
V: TRBV24-1
CDR3: CATSDPGLAGTDTQYF